The rows below give T cell receptor beta chains drawn from one sample of a study of neurological immune-mediated disorders. TCRdb passed the 5' RACE reads through MiXCR, listing each CDR3 protein once. The table has 45,000 to 50,000 distinct CDR3 sequences, just under 4.5% seen once. Sequenced material: PBMCs. Every receptor here comes from an older woman with multiple sclerosis. The CDR3 runs from the conserved cysteine through the conserved F or W. D genes are given only for firm matches. Clone size, where shown, is once, few, many, or a class for clones that have expanded.

cdr3_nt cdr3_aa v_call d_call j_call clone_size
TGTGCCAGCAGCTTACGATGGGCTGGGGAGACCCAGTACTTC CASSLRWAGETQYF TRBV7-2 - TRBJ2-5 few
TGCAGTGGGCGGGGTGAGAGCACAGATACGCAGTATTTT CSGRGESTDTQYF TRBV20-1 - TRBJ2-3 -
TGTGCCAGCAGCCTCTCCGGGACAGGGACTAATGAGCAGTTCTTC CASSLSGTGTNEQFF TRBV3-1 TRBD1 TRBJ2-1 many
TGCAGTGCTTTCCTGGGGGGATACGAGCAGTACTTC CSAFLGGYEQYF TRBV20-1 - TRBJ2-7 many
TGTGCCAGCAGCCTGGCGGGAGGCCACAATGAGCAGTTCTTC CASSLAGGHNEQFF TRBV7-8 TRBD2 TRBJ2-1 many
TGTGCCAGCGGACGGGACTCAACAGATACGCAGTATTTT CASGRDSTDTQYF TRBV6-1 - TRBJ2-3 -
TGCAGTGCTAGAGATCCCCCGACAGGGGCAGACCGAGAGACCCAGTACTTC CSARDPPTGADRETQYF TRBV20-1 TRBD1 TRBJ2-5 -
TGCAGCGTCGAGAAAGATACGCAGTATTTT CSVEKDTQYF TRBV29-1 - TRBJ2-3 many
TGCAGTGCTAGAGATCGATCCCGGGCCTATGATCGGGGCTACACCTTC CSARDRSRAYDRGYTF TRBV20-1 - TRBJ1-2 many
TGTGCCAGCAGCTTGGGGACAGGGGGCCTTGGGGAGCAGTACTTC CASSLGTGGLGEQYF TRBV7-2 TRBD1 TRBJ2-7 many
TGCAGTGCTAGAGACCAGACTAGTAAGCAGTACTTC CSARDQTSKQYF TRBV20-1 - TRBJ2-7 many
TGTGCCAGCAGAAAGGAAGGGACAGGGGGCACTGAAGCTTTCTTT CASRKEGTGGTEAFF TRBV27 TRBD1 TRBJ1-1 many
TGTGCCAGCAGTGTTTCGCAGGGGCTGGGCACTGAAGCTTTCTTT CASSVSQGLGTEAFF TRBV25-1 - TRBJ1-1 many
TGTGCCAGCAGTCTGACAGGGGTAAAACTGTTTTTT CASSLTGVKLFF TRBV12-3/TRBV12-4 TRBD1 TRBJ1-4 many
TGTGCCAGCAGCTTAGTTCGATTCGCGGGGGCGAACACTGAAGCTTTCTTT CASSLVRFAGANTEAFF TRBV11-2 - TRBJ1-1 many
TGCGCCAGCAGCCAAGATATAGCCATGTCGTGGGGGATCAGTGAGACCCAGTACTTC CASSQDIAMSWGISETQYF TRBV4-1 - TRBJ2-5 many
TGCAGTGCTAGAGGCGGACTAGCGGGCTTATCCTACAATGAGCAGTTCTTC CSARGGLAGLSYNEQFF TRBV20-1 TRBD2 TRBJ2-1 -
TGTGCCAGCAGTTCGGGACGACTGAACACTGAAGCTTTCTTT CASSSGRLNTEAFF TRBV27 - TRBJ1-1 -
TGCAGTGCTAGAGTTCAGGTAGCCAAAAACATTCAGTACTTC CSARVQVAKNIQYF TRBV20-1 - TRBJ2-4 many
TGCAGCGTTCGAGACGGACAGGGGAGGTACGAGCAGTACTTC CSVRDGQGRYEQYF TRBV29-1 TRBD1 TRBJ2-7 many
TGTGCCAGCAGTTTTAGCGGGGACACAGATACGCAGTATTTT CASSFSGDTDTQYF TRBV12-3/TRBV12-4 TRBD2 TRBJ2-3 -
TGCAGTACGCCGGACAGGGGTAAAGGCTACACCTTC CSTPDRGKGYTF TRBV20-1 TRBD1 TRBJ1-2 many
TGCAGCGCCTCTGTAACACCACAGGGTAATGAGCAGTTCTTC CSASVTPQGNEQFF TRBV29-1 - TRBJ2-1 many
TGTGCCAGCAGTCCAACAGCTACTAACTATGGCTACACCTTC CASSPTATNYGYTF TRBV2 - TRBJ1-2 many
TGCGCCAGCAGCTTGGGAGGACCGGGAAACTATGGCTACACCTTC CASSLGGPGNYGYTF TRBV5-1 - TRBJ1-2 many
TGCAGTGCTACCGGGACAGGGGGCGGAGACGAGCAGTACTTC CSATGTGGGDEQYF TRBV20-1 TRBD1 TRBJ2-7 many
TGCAGCGTTGAAGGGGACGAGACCCAGTACTTC CSVEGDETQYF TRBV29-1 - TRBJ2-5 -
TGTGCCAGCAGTTTAGGCTATGAGCAGTTCTTC CASSLGYEQFF TRBV12-3/TRBV12-4 - TRBJ2-1 medium-sized
TGTGCCATCAGAGGCCGGGACTCTCTCGGGGAGCAGTTCTTC CAIRGRDSLGEQFF TRBV10-3 - TRBJ2-1 many
TGCAGTGCTAGAGTGGCTGAAGGGGTTAGTCAGCCCCAGCATTTT CSARVAEGVSQPQHF TRBV20-1 - TRBJ1-5 many
TGTGCCAGCAGCTTATTTGAAGGGCTAGCGGGGTACTATGAGCAGTTCTTC CASSLFEGLAGYYEQFF TRBV7-6 TRBD2 TRBJ2-1 -
TGCGCCAGCACCATTGGGGAGGTCGCTGATGAGCAGTTCTTC CASTIGEVADEQFF TRBV5-1 - TRBJ2-1 few
TGTGCCAGCAGCTTACCCACTTCGCCGCTTCCTTTGTATTTT CASSLPTSPLPLYF TRBV7-9 - TRBJ2-3 few
TGCAGTGCTAGAGCAGGACCCCGCTCTGGGGCCAACGTCCTGACTTTC CSARAGPRSGANVLTF TRBV20-1 - TRBJ2-6 many
TGTGCCAGCAGCGTCGGGCAGTTTAATTCACCCCTCCACTTT CASSVGQFNSPLHF TRBV9 - TRBJ1-6 many
TGTGCCAGCAGCCGCCGGGGGACCTACGAGCAGTACTTC CASSRRGTYEQYF TRBV12-3/TRBV12-4 - TRBJ2-7 -
TGTGCCAAGGGGACAGTCGGAGAGACCCAGTACTTC CAKGTVGETQYF TRBV2 TRBD1 TRBJ2-5 many
TGCAGTGCTAGTTTAGGGGGGGATCAGCCCCAGCATTTT CSASLGGDQPQHF TRBV20-1 - TRBJ1-5 many
TGTGCCAGCAGTACTAGCAATCAGCCCCAGCATTTT CASSTSNQPQHF TRBV28 - TRBJ1-5 many
TGCAGTGCTAGCGGGGGGGCCGCCTACAATGAGCAGTTCTTC CSASGGAAYNEQFF TRBV20-1 TRBD2 TRBJ2-1 many
TGTGCCAGCAGTCCCAGGCCCACAGATACGCAGTATTTT CASSPRPTDTQYF TRBV5-6 - TRBJ2-3 -
TGTGCCAGCACTAAAACCGGGATCCAAGAGACCCAGTACTTC CASTKTGIQETQYF TRBV28 - TRBJ2-5 many